This T cell receptor (beta chain) was identified during a study of cytomegalovirus exposure and HLA in healthy donors. Of note for this clone: Its antigen is unknown.

The V gene lost 6 bases and the J gene lost 3 bases, with 14 bases spanning the gap. The CDR3 covers 14 residues. The germline V gene has CDR1 ENHRY and CDR2 SYGVKD. Points from the study as a whole: A classifier reportedly called cytomegalovirus status with high sensitivity and specificity. The tendency of first-cohort TCR clusters to co-occur in the roughly 130 validation repertoires emerged from a later analysis. While the bulk of TCR sequences proved rare, some public TCRs turned up in many donors.

TCRdb's table, derived via immunoSEQ multiplex PCR, lists solely in-frame clones and lacks some. The repertoire holds about 74,000 clones, with approximately 95% as singletons. What was sequenced was PBMCs. This clonotype originated in a young man in good health and CMV-seropositive. This sequence joins TRBV10-3 and TRBJ1-2; D is unresolved. The CDR3 spells CAIRPYGSDYGYTF. CDR3 DNA sequence: TGTGCCATCAGACCATACGGGAGTGACTATGGCTACACCTTC.